Following are 22 T cell receptor beta chains from one sample sequenced in a study of post-analysis software for immune sequencing data. Findings and caveats of the study: About 5 TRBV segments, including TRBV5-6, TRBV5-1 and TRBV20-1, were more frequent in patients than controls.

Prepared libraries of TCR beta cDNA carried unique molecular identifiers. TCRdb used MiXCR to reprocess the PCR reads, holding one entry per CDR3 protein. This table has about 380,000 distinct CDR3 sequences, roughly 38% appearing once. These receptors are not linked to any known antigen. The sequencing input was blood. The receptor set was obtained from a girl between 5 and 17 years old with multiple sclerosis.

This clonotype has a handful of counts. Sequence at one end of the junction differs from germline and may be a read error. The gene calls are TRBV12-3 or TRBV12-4 and TRBJ1-5, with D perhaps matching TRBD1 (5 bases). This CDR3 comprises 13 residues. In DNA form, the CDR3 reads TGTGTCAGCAGTGGGGGGGGCAATCAGCCCCAGCATTTT. Its protein is CVSSGGGNQPQHF.

This clonotype showed up just a few times. Written as DNA, the CDR3 is TGCGCCAGCAGCGACCCCCGGCTGTCCTACGAGCAGTACTTC. This encodes CASSDPRLSYEQYF. The gene calls are TRBV5-1 and TRBJ2-7; no clear D. CDR3 length: 14 amino acids. Germline lookup yields CDR1 SGHRS and CDR2 YFSETQ. V was clipped by 4 bases and J by 1 base, with 12 bases between them.

This clonotype was picked up a small number of times. The V call is TRBV19, the J call TRBJ2-6; TRBD1 agrees at 9 bases. From germline, CDR1 is LNHDA and CDR2 SQIVND (reference sequence). This CDR3 region has 17 residues. With V trimmed by 3 bases and J by 8 bases, 11 bases remained unmatched. Here the CDR3 reads CASSIGPWTGVPNVLTF. CDR3 coding DNA: TGTGCCAGTAGTATTGGGCCTTGGACAGGGGTACCCAACGTCCTGACTTTC. The full variable domain, rest sourced from reference TRBV19 and TRBJ2-6, is DGGITQSPKYLFRKEGQNVTLSCEQNLNHDAMYWYRQDPGQGLRLIYYSQIVNDFQKGDIAEGYSVSREKKESFPLTVTSAQKNPTAFYLCASSIGPWTGVPNVLTFGAGSRLTVL.

The chain is built from TRBV28 and TRBJ2-7; D not resolved. Trimming took 6 bases from V and 4 from J, leaving 13 bases between them. Germline CDR1 reads MDHEN; CDR2 reads SYDVKM. There are 13 residues in the CDR3. The CDR3 reads CASSGENGYEQYF. The DNA of the CDR3 is TGTGCCAGCAGCGGCGAGAACGGTTACGAGCAGTACTTC.

V gene TRBV7-3 combines with J gene TRBJ1-6; TRBD1 matches at 7 bases. With 5 bases clipped from V and 9 bases from J, the junction kept 10 bases outside the gene matches. The germline V gene encodes CDR1 SGHTA and CDR2 FQGTGA. The CDR3 is 15 amino acids. CDR3 DNA: TGTGCCAGCAGCGCCTCGACAGGGCACGGTTCACCCCTCCACTTT. Translating gives CASSASTGHGSPLHF.

Only a few counts were recorded for this clonotype. V and J are TRBV4-3 and TRBJ2-3; no firm D call. The CDR3 extends over 14 amino acids. Germline loops: CDR1 LGHNA, CDR2 YSLEER. Trimming left V 2 bases short and J 0 bases short, with 6 bases between. The CDR3 DNA follows: TGCGCCAGCAGCCAAACGCTTAGCACAGATACGCAGTATTTT. Residues: CASSQTLSTDTQYF.

The V gene is TRBV11-2, the J gene TRBJ1-6; tentatively, D is TRBD1 (6 bases). The germline V gene has CDR1 SGHAT and CDR2 FQNNGV. The CDR3 contains 15 residues. V was shortened by 2 bases and J by 7 bases, with 12 bases between the two germline ends. CDR3 DNA sequence: TGTGCCAGCAGCTTAACGGGGGCCGAGAATTCACCCCTCCACTTT. Residues: CASSLTGAENSPLHF. Based on the CDR3 plus reference TRBV11-2 and TRBJ1-6, the full variable domain is EAGVAQSPRYKIIEKRQSVAFWCNPISGHATLYWYQQILGQGPKLLIQFQNNGVVDDSQLPKDRFSAERLKGVDSTLKIQPAKLEDSAVYLCASSLTGAENSPLHFGNGTRLTVT.

The genes are TRBV12-3 or TRBV12-4 and TRBJ2-7; D possibly corresponds to TRBD1 (5 bases). This CDR3 comprises 14 residues. Trimming removed 5 bases at V and 3 bases at J, with 14 bases between. CDR3 DNA sequence: TGTGCCAGCAGTCCCCAGGGCTCGGGCTACGAGCAGTACTTC. Translation: CASSPQGSGYEQYF.

Only a few counts were recorded for this clonotype. The chain employs TRBV6-1 and TRBJ1-2; D possibly corresponds to TRBD1 (6 bases). Trimming shortened V by 10 bases and J by 4 bases, and 13 bases separated the two germline ends. The CDR3 is 12 amino acids. CDR1 is MNHNS, CDR2 SASEGT, per germline. DNA of the CDR3: TGTGCCACCAAGGGGGGCCCCTATGGCTACACCTTC. Protein sequence: CATKGGPYGYTF.

This clonotype was recorded a few times. The chain joins TRBV24-1 to TRBJ1-2, with 7 positions matching TRBD1. The V segment lost 1 base and the J segment 10 bases; nucleotides outside the gene matches: 11. CDR1 is KGHDR and CDR2 is SFDVKD in the germline V gene. The CDR3 sequence is 15 residues long. As DNA, the CDR3 is TGTGCCACCAGTGATTTACAAGGGGGCCGGATGATCTACACCTTC. Amino acid sequence: CATSDLQGGRMIYTF.

The V gene is TRBV12-3 or TRBV12-4, the J gene TRBJ2-3; possible D gene TRBD2, 5 bases. Trimming pared 9 bases from V and 2 bases from J, leaving 15 bases between. This CDR3 region has 14 residues. The CDR3 reads CASSRADFTDTQYF. The CDR3 DNA is TGTGCCAGTTCAAGAGCGGACTTCACAGATACGCAGTATTTT.

This clonotype has only a few counts. This chain uses TRBV6-2 or TRBV6-3 with TRBJ2-1; 12 positions match TRBD2. Trimming removed 4 bases from V and 3 bases from J; junction bases left unmatched: 1. Germline V gene lookup returns CDR1 MNHEY and CDR2 SVGEGT. The CDR3 totals 15 residues. The CDR3 region is CASSWGLAGYNEQFF. Here the CDR3 DNA reads TGTGCCAGCAGTTGGGGACTAGCGGGCTACAATGAGCAGTTCTTC.

The rearrangement joins TRBV10-3 to TRBJ2-7; TRBD1 agrees at 7 bases. There are 11 residues in the CDR3. V lost 8 bases, J lost 7 bases, and 5 bases stayed unmatched. Germline CDR1 and CDR2: ENHRY and SYGVKD. The CDR3 DNA reads TGTGCCATCGGAACAGGGGTAGAGCAGTACTTC. It is translated as CAIGTGVEQYF.

Only a few counts were recorded for this clonotype. This rearrangement joins TRBV20-1 to TRBJ2-1; TRBD2 aligns across 9 bases. CDR3 size: 16 residues. The junction had 7 bases not matched to a gene; V was cut back by 2 bases and J by 2 bases. Germline V CDR1 and CDR2: DFQATT, SNEGSKA (reference sequence). CDR3 in DNA: TGCAGTGCTAGAAAAGCGGGGGGCCTCCCCTACAATGAGCAGTTCTTC. Encoded protein: CSARKAGGLPYNEQFF.

The V call is TRBV4-3, the J call TRBJ1-2, with D unresolved. The germline CDR1 and CDR2 sequences are LGHNA and YSLEER. The CDR3 has 15 residues. Between the trimmed V and J ends, which lost 0 bases and 1 base, there was a span of 9 bases. CDR3 nucleotides: TGCGCCAGCAGCCAAGATGGGCCAGATAACTATGGCTACACCTTC. The encoded protein is CASSQDGPDNYGYTF.

This clonotype has more than one count but fewer than ten. The V call is TRBV3-1, the J call TRBJ1-6, with 7 bases that match TRBD1. CDR1 LGHDT and CDR2 YNNKEL come from the germline V gene (reference sequence). The CDR3 sequence is 15 residues long. The V and J ends lost 2 bases and 7 bases, in that order; junction bases with no gene match: 5. Written as DNA, the CDR3 is TGTGCCAGCAGCCAACAGGGGGTGGGAAATTCACCCCTCCACTTT. Translation: CASSQQGVGNSPLHF.

This clonotype appeared a few times. V is TRBV5-6 and J is TRBJ2-3; 9 nucleotides line up with TRBD2. After removal of 0 bases from V and 5 bases from J, the junction contained 10 bases not matched to a gene. CDR3 length: 17 amino acids. In germline, CDR1 is SGHDT, CDR2 YYEEEE. The CDR3 loop is CASSLAEAGGPRDTQYF. DNA of the CDR3: TGTGCCAGCAGCTTGGCCGAGGCGGGGGGGCCAAGAGATACGCAGTATTTT.

As DNA, the CDR3 is TGCAGCGTTGGGGAGACACAACTTAACTATGGCTACACCTTC. It yields the protein CSVGETQLNYGYTF. The chain employs TRBV29-1 and TRBJ1-2; no clear D gene. Trimming left V 4 bases short and J 1 base short, with 13 bases between. CDR1 and CDR2 from the germline V gene are SQVTM and ANQGSEA. The length of the CDR3 is 14 residues.

In this sample, this clonotype turned up a few times. The chain links TRBV30 to TRBJ2-1; D tentatively fits TRBD1 or TRBD2 (5 bases each). Trimming shortened V by 4 bases and J by 0 bases, and 13 bases separated the two germline ends. The CDR3 is made up of 15 amino acids. The germline V gene has CDR1 GTSNPN and CDR2 SVGIG (reference sequence). Written as DNA, the CDR3 is TGTGCCTGGATCGAGGGGACGAGCTCCTACAATGAGCAGTTCTTC. Its protein is CAWIEGTSSYNEQFF.

This clonotype was counted only a few times. The rearrangement uses TRBV29-1 and TRBJ1-2; D is unclear. Germline V CDR1 and CDR2: SQVTM, ANQGSEA. Trimming removed 3 bases from V and 8 bases from J, with 13 bases in between. The CDR3 extends over 12 amino acids. The CDR3 region is CSVESPGGGYTF. The CDR3 region has the DNA TGCAGCGTTGAGTCTCCGGGCGGGGGCTACACCTTC. Using reference TRBV29-1 and TRBJ1-2 for the parts outside the CDR3, the full variable domain is SAVISQKPSRDICQRGTSLTIQCQVDSQVTMMFWYRQQPGQSLTLIATANQGSEATYESGFVIDKFPISRPNLTFSTLTVSNMSPEDSSIYLCSVESPGGGYTFGSGTRLTVV.

A few counts support this clonotype. This chain connects TRBV6-6 to TRBJ1-1; TRBD1 aligns across 7 bases. Germline V gene lookup returns CDR1 MNHNY and CDR2 SVGAGI (reference sequence). The V segment lost 6 bases and the J segment 1 base; nucleotides outside the gene matches: 11. The CDR3 consists of 16 residues. The DNA of the CDR3 is TGTGCCAGCAGCCCCCCGACAGGGCGGGAGAACACTGAAGCTTTCTTT. It yields the protein CASSPPTGRENTEAFF.

This clonotype has a handful of counts. At one end, the junction sequence differs from germline, possibly due to a read error. The rearrangement links TRBV7-2 to TRBJ2-7, with D unclear. This CDR3 contains 16 residues. Germline V gene lookup returns CDR1 SGHTA and CDR2 FQGNSA. DNA of the CDR3: TGTGCCAACAGCTTAGGTTTAACCCCACCTTGGGACGAGCAGTACTTC. Encoded protein: CANSLGLTPPWDEQYF.